A selection of T cell receptor beta chains follows, all from one sample in a study of T-cell memory formation after mild COVID-19. TCRdb fed the 5' RACE reads into MiXCR, producing one record per CDR3 protein. The sample has about 57,000 distinct CDR3 sequences, 10% to 15% seen once. The sequenced sample consisted of PBMCs or a T cell subset sorted from them (not recorded which). These receptors all come from a man aged 18 to 30 who had mild COVID-19 (a few samples of this study predate the infection). Cell type and time point are not known. CDR3s include the opening cysteine and the closing phenylalanine or tryptophan. Each record gives: CDR3 DNA, CDR3 protein, CDR3 length, J gene, clone size, V gene, D gene. D genes are given only for firm matches. Expanded clones are given a class, and other clones once, few, many or no size at all.

TGTGCCAGCAGCCCGGGGGCCATCGGAAGTGATACGCAGTATTTT	CASSPGAIGSDTQYF	15	TRBJ2-3	many	TRBV3-1	NA
TGTGCCAGCAGTTACTTCAGCGGGCAAGAGACCCAGTACTTC	CASSYFSGQETQYF	14	TRBJ2-5	many	TRBV6-5	NA
TGCGCCAGCAGCGGGGGACAGGGGGGAGGCGAGACCCAGTACTTC	CASSGGQGGGETQYF	15	TRBJ2-5	NA	TRBV5-1	TRBD1
TGTGCCAGCAGCCCACAGGGAATCCTCTACAATGAGCAGTTCTTC	CASSPQGILYNEQFF	15	TRBJ2-1	many	TRBV7-9	NA
TGTGCCAGCAGTTCAGCGGGGGGGCCTCGGGAGCAGTACTTC	CASSSAGGPREQYF	14	TRBJ2-7	NA	TRBV6-6	TRBD2
TGTGCCAGTAGTATCCCCCCCGGCCCGGGGCATTTT	CASSIPPGPGHF	12	TRBJ1-5	NA	TRBV19	NA
TGTGCCAGCAGCGTCGACCACAATGAGCAGTTCTTC	CASSVDHNEQFF	12	TRBJ2-1	few	TRBV5-6	NA
TGTGCCAGCAGCAAAGAACCGAAGTGCTCTGGAAACACCATATATTTT	CASSKEPKCSGNTIYF	16	TRBJ1-3	few	TRBV21-1	NA
TGTGCCAGCAGCCACGGGACTAGCGGGGGGAGCACAGATACGCAGTATTTT	CASSHGTSGGSTDTQYF	17	TRBJ2-3	NA	TRBV7-6	TRBD2
TGTGCCAGCAGAGATTTCCGGGAAGAACTAGGGGATAACACTGAAGCTTTCTTT	CASRDFREELGDNTEAFF	18	TRBJ1-1	NA	TRBV12-3/TRBV12-4	NA
TGTGCCAGCAGCCCGGACTCTAGCACAGATACGCAGTATTTT	CASSPDSSTDTQYF	14	TRBJ2-3	many	TRBV7-2	NA
TGTGCCAGCAGCTTAGAGTTTTGGGGGCCGGGAGATACGCAGTATTTT	CASSLEFWGPGDTQYF	16	TRBJ2-3	NA	TRBV7-6	NA
TGCGCCAGCAGCCCGGGAGTAAATCAGCCCCAGCATTTT	CASSPGVNQPQHF	13	TRBJ1-5	few	TRBV4-3	NA
TGTGCCAGCAGCTCTCACAGGGTCATCTACGAGCAGTACTTC	CASSSHRVIYEQYF	14	TRBJ2-7	few	TRBV7-8	NA
TGTGCCAGCAGCCAAGAGGGACAGAGCTCCTACAATGAGCAGTTCTTC	CASSQEGQSSYNEQFF	16	TRBJ2-1	NA	TRBV4-2	TRBD1
TGTGCCAGCAGCTCCGGGACAGGGATCCCTAGCAATCAGCCCCAGCATTTT	CASSSGTGIPSNQPQHF	17	TRBJ1-5	once	TRBV7-9	TRBD1
TGTGCCATCAGTGAAAGGGGACTGGGTTATGAGCAGTTCTTC	CAISERGLGYEQFF	14	TRBJ2-1	few	TRBV10-3	NA
TGTGCCAGCAGGGAGAGGCCGAACACTGAAGCTTTCTTT	CASRERPNTEAFF	13	TRBJ1-1	few	TRBV6-5	NA
TGCGCCAGCAGCTTGGCACTAGCGGGGGACACAGATACGCAGTATTTT	CASSLALAGDTDTQYF	16	TRBJ2-3	NA	TRBV5-1	TRBD2
TGTGCCATCAGTGATTGGGGCAGGCCGGGCCGCAATCAGCCCCAGCATTTT	CAISDWGRPGRNQPQHF	17	TRBJ1-5	few	TRBV10-3	NA
TGTGCCAGCAGCCGACAACAGGGAAAGGGGTCACCCCTCCACTTT	CASSRQQGKGSPLHF	15	TRBJ1-6	few	TRBV6-5	NA
TGTGCCAGCAGCTTAGGGGGAAACTATGGCTACACCTTC	CASSLGGNYGYTF	13	TRBJ1-2	NA	TRBV11-2	NA
TGTGCCAGCAGCTACCGACCTAATTCACCCCTCCACTTT	CASSYRPNSPLHF	13	TRBJ1-6	NA	TRBV7-2	NA
TGTGCCAGCAGCATTATGGGTGATAGCTCCTACGAGCAGTACTTC	CASSIMGDSSYEQYF	15	TRBJ2-7	few	TRBV7-2	NA
TGCAGTGCCACCGGGGGGGGAAGCCCATATGGCTACACCTTC	CSATGGGSPYGYTF	14	TRBJ1-2	many	TRBV20-1	NA
TGCAGTGCTAGAGATCCGGAACAGGGCCACACTGAAGCTTTCTTT	CSARDPEQGHTEAFF	15	TRBJ1-1	NA	TRBV20-1	NA
TGTGCCAGCAGCCCGGGGACTAGCGGGGCGCTCACAGATACGCAGTATTTT	CASSPGTSGALTDTQYF	17	TRBJ2-3	few	TRBV7-9	TRBD2
TGTGCCAGCAGCTTGTGGGGAAACATTCAGTACTTC	CASSLWGNIQYF	12	TRBJ2-4	few	TRBV5-6	NA
TGCGCCAGCAGCCCGGGCTGGGAAGTCGCCCAGTACTTC	CASSPGWEVAQYF	13	TRBJ2-5	many	TRBV5-1	NA
TGTGCCAGCAGCAGCCTGTACCAAGAGACCCAGTACTTC	CASSSLYQETQYF	13	TRBJ2-5	many	TRBV12-3/TRBV12-4	NA
TGTGCCAGCAGCTCCTTAGCGGGGCAGACCCAGTACTTC	CASSSLAGQTQYF	13	TRBJ2-5	NA	TRBV3-1	TRBD2
TGTGCCAGCTCGGGGCCCTCTAGCGGGGGGGTCGGCGGGTGGTTCTTC	CASSGPSSGGVGGWFF	16	TRBJ2-1	few	TRBV2	TRBD2
TGTGCCAGCAGTTGGGCCGGGACTAGCGGGGACCCCTACAATGAGCAGTTCTTC	CASSWAGTSGDPYNEQFF	18	TRBJ2-1	few	TRBV6-5	TRBD2
TGTGCCAGCTCAAAGGACGGCAATGCGTACCAAGAGACCCAGTACTTC	CASSKDGNAYQETQYF	16	TRBJ2-5	few	TRBV18	NA
TGTGCCAGCAGCGAACTAGCGGGGGTGACAGATACGCAGTATTTT	CASSELAGVTDTQYF	15	TRBJ2-3	NA	TRBV3-1	TRBD2
TGCAGTGCTGACGCTAGCGGGGGGGCGTCTGAGCAGTTCTTC	CSADASGGASEQFF	14	TRBJ2-1	many	TRBV20-1	TRBD2
TGTGCCAGCAGCTTGGTCGAAAAACTGTTTTTT	CASSLVEKLFF	11	TRBJ1-4	NA	TRBV5-5	NA
TGTGCCAGCAGTTACTCTTCCGAGCAGTACTTC	CASSYSSEQYF	11	TRBJ2-7	many	TRBV6-2/TRBV6-3	NA
TGTGCCAGCAGCTCGGACAGGGTCACAGATACGCAGTATTTT	CASSSDRVTDTQYF	14	TRBJ2-3	many	TRBV9	TRBD1
TGCGCCAGCAGCCAAGATGGGACAGGGGTCTACGAGCAGTACTTC	CASSQDGTGVYEQYF	15	TRBJ2-7	NA	TRBV4-3	TRBD1
TGTGCCAGCAGTTTCAGGAGGGGCAATCAGCCCCAGCATTTT	CASSFRRGNQPQHF	14	TRBJ1-5	few	TRBV6-2/TRBV6-3	NA
TGTGCCAGCAGCCAAGAGGTCACAGGGTACACTGAAGCTTTCTTT	CASSQEVTGYTEAFF	15	TRBJ1-1	few	TRBV4-2	NA
TGTGCCAGCCGATTTAGCAATGAGCAGTTCTTC	CASRFSNEQFF	11	TRBJ2-1	NA	TRBV27	NA
TGTGCCAGCAGAGACCGAGATACGCAGTATTTT	CASRDRDTQYF	11	TRBJ2-3	many	TRBV12-3/TRBV12-4	NA
TGCGCCAGCAGCTTCGGCGGGGGGGCCCACAATGAGCAGTTCTTC	CASSFGGGAHNEQFF	15	TRBJ2-1	many	TRBV5-1	TRBD2
TGTGCCAGCAGTGATCGTTTGAGGAACACAGATACGCAGTATTTT	CASSDRLRNTDTQYF	15	TRBJ2-3	many	TRBV2	NA
TGTGCCAGCAGTTTATCGTTAATCACTGAAGCTTTCTTT	CASSLSLITEAFF	13	TRBJ1-1	NA	TRBV27	NA
TGCGCCAGCAGCCAAGATCTTGCTAGCGCCCGAGCTGGGCAGTTCTTC	CASSQDLASARAGQFF	16	TRBJ2-1	NA	TRBV4-1	NA
TGTGCCAGCAGTGAATCGATTGAGCCCCAGCATTTT	CASSESIEPQHF	12	TRBJ1-5	few	TRBV6-1	NA
TGCGCCAGCAGCCCCCAGGGACAGATTGGCTATGGCTACACCTTC	CASSPQGQIGYGYTF	15	TRBJ1-2	many	TRBV5-1	TRBD1
TGTGCCAGCGGGAGCAGGGGGCGCTTTGCCGGGGAGCTGTTTTTT	CASGSRGRFAGELFF	15	TRBJ2-2	NA	TRBV11-2	TRBD1
TGCGCCAGCAGCTTGTATCTGACAGGAGGCTCTGGGGCCAACGTCCTGACTTTC	CASSLYLTGGSGANVLTF	18	TRBJ2-6	many	TRBV5-1	NA
TGCAGTGCTAGCCCCATGAAGCGTAGCGGGGGGGCTCCAGATACGCAGTATTTT	CSASPMKRSGGAPDTQYF	18	TRBJ2-3	many	TRBV20-1	TRBD2
TGTGCCAGCAGCTTGGGGATGGGAGGACAGCCTCCTGACTTC	CASSLGMGGQPPDF	14	TRBJ1-2	few	TRBV13	NA
TGTGCCATCAGTGAGAATCTTGCGGCAGAAGGGCAGCCCCAGCATTTT	CAISENLAAEGQPQHF	16	TRBJ1-5	few	TRBV10-3	NA
TGTGCCAGCAGTTTAGCGGTACATAGCACAGATACGCAGTATTTT	CASSLAVHSTDTQYF	15	TRBJ2-3	many	TRBV12-3/TRBV12-4	NA
TGCGCCAGCCCTCCAGGCCATAGCAATCAGCCCCAGCATTTT	CASPPGHSNQPQHF	14	TRBJ1-5	NA	TRBV5-1	NA
TGTGCCAGCAGCCTGGGGGGGAACCGGGGCACTGAAGCTTTCTTT	CASSLGGNRGTEAFF	15	TRBJ1-1	few	TRBV5-6	NA
TGTGCCAGCTCCACTAGCCGGATCACAGATACGCAGTATTTT	CASSTSRITDTQYF	14	TRBJ2-3	NA	TRBV27	NA
TGTGCCAGCAGTTACTCCGGGGTGAGGTCACCCCTCCACTTT	CASSYSGVRSPLHF	14	TRBJ1-6	many	TRBV6-5	NA